This TCR beta chain derives from a study of a mutant IDH1 vaccine in newly diagnosed glioma. The wider study: Vaccines were begun 4-6 weeks after radiotherapy alone, or with temozolomide cycles. A roughly 60% male, approximately 38% female split and a mean age of about 40 years characterized treated patients.

The time point was: week 35, safety follow-up. The study gave 300 ug of mutant IDH1 20-mer peptide per vaccine dose, with topical imiquimod. This clone was recorded once. What it recognizes is unknown. Trimming removed 6 bases from V and 0 bases from J, with 21 bases in between. This CDR3 region has 18 residues. Germline CDR1 reads MDHEN; CDR2 reads SYDVKM. Study observations and caveats: Pseudoprogression appeared independent of alterations in top peripheral clonotypes.

This table comes from immunoSEQ multiplex PCR, and its TCRdb copy is limited to in-frame clones, with some not included. The repertoire holds tens of thousands of clones, with roughly 84% as singletons. The input for sequencing was PBMCs, taken from a glioma patient whose treatment included an IDH1 peptide vaccine. This receptor was taken from a man aged 30-40 years with glioma. The chain couples TRBV28 to TRBJ1-3; no reliable D call. The CDR3 sequence: CASSASGWGKPSGNTIYF. CDR3 coding DNA: TGTGCCAGCAGCGCGTCCGGATGGGGAAAGCCCTCTGGAAACACCATATATTTT.